This T cell receptor beta chain originates from a study of shared clonotypes between healthy human individuals. About the research overall: CD4 naive and CD4 memory each took three plates per donor, while CD8 naive took two and CD8 memory one. Study results and caveats: In contrast to clonotypes shared by all four donors, non-shared clonotypes had lower generation probabilities.

A remark on this clone: Its antigen is unknown.

The CDR3 consists of 15 residues. V lost 1 base to trimming and J lost 8 bases; unmatched junction nucleotides: 4. Germline assignment: CDR1 SGHTA and CDR2 FQGNSA. The data were produced by immunoSEQ multiplex PCR, yet TCRdb's version contains in-frame clones alone and is incomplete. This table has roughly 1,500,000 clones, approximately 98% appearing once. The receptor was isolated from a young man in good health. The rearrangement uses TRBV7-2 and TRBJ1-4; 10 bases fit TRBD1. The sequenced sample consisted of naive CD4+ T cells sorted from blood. Sample subset: CD45RA+ positively selected. The CDR3 loop reads CASSLGDRGEEKLFF. The DNA of the CDR3 is TGTGCCAGCAGCTTAGGGGACAGGGGAGAAGAAAAACTGTTTTTT.